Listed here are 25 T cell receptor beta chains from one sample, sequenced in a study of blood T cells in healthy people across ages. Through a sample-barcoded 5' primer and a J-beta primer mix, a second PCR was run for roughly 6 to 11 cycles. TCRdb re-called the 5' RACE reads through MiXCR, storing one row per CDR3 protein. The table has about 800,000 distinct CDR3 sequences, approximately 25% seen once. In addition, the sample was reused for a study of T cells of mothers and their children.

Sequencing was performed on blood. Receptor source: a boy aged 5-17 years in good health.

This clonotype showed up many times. CDR3 nucleotides: TGTGCCAGCAGCCGCCCCCCCTCTGGGGCCAACGTCCTGACTTTC. Its translation is CASSRPPSGANVLTF. The chain uses TRBV11-2 and TRBJ2-6, with unresolved D. Germline-derived CDR1 and CDR2 are SGHAT and FQNNGV. The CDR3 extends over 15 amino acids. V lost 5 bases, J lost 0 bases, and 8 bases lay in between.

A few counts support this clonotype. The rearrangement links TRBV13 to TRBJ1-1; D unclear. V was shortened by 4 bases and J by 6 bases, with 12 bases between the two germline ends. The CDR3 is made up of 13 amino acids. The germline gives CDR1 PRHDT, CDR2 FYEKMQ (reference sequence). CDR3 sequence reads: CASSSAGWAEAFF. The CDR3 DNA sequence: TGTGCCAGCAGCTCCGCAGGTTGGGCTGAAGCTTTCTTT.

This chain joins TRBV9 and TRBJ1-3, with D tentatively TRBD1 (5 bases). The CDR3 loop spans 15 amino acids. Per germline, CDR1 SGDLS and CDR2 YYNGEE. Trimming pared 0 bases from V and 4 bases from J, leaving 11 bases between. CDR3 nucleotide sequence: TGTGCCAGCAGCGTAGAACAGGCTCCGGGAAACACCATATATTTT. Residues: CASSVEQAPGNTIYF.

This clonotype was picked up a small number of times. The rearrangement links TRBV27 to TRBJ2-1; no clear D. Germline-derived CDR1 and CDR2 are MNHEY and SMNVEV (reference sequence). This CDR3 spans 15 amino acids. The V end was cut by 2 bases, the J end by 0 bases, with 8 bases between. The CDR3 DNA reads TGTGCCAGCAGTTTACTACGGAGCTCCTACAATGAGCAGTTCTTC. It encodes CASSLLRSSYNEQFF.

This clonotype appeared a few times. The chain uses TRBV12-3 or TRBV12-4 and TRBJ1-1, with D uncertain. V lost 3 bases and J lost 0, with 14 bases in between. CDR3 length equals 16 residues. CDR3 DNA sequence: TGTGCCAGCAGTTTTCCGGGTTCAGGAATGAACACTGAAGCTTTCTTT. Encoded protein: CASSFPGSGMNTEAFF.

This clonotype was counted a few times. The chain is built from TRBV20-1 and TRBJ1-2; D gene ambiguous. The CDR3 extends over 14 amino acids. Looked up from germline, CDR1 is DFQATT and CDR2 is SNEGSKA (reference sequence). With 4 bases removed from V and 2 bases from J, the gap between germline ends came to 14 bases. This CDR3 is CSATGQDLNYGYTF. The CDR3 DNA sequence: TGCAGTGCTACTGGGCAGGATTTGAACTATGGCTACACCTTC.

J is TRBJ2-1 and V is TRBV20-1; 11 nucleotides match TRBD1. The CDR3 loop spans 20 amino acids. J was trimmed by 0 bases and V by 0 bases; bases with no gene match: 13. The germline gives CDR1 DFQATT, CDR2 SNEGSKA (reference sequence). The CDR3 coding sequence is TGCAGTGCTAGAGATCAAGGGGACAGGGGGTCGGTGAGCTCCTACAATGAGCAGTTCTTC. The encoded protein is CSARDQGDRGSVSSYNEQFF.

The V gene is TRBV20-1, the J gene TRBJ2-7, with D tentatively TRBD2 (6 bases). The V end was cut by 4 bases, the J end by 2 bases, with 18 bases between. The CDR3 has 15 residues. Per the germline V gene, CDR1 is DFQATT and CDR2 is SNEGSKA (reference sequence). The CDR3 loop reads CSATNLGLLPYEQYF. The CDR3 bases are TGCAGTGCTACAAATTTGGGACTTCTACCCTACGAGCAGTACTTC.

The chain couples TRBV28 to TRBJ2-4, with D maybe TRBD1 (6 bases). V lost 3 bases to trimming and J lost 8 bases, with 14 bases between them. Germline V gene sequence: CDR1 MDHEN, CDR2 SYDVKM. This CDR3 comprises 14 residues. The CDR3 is CASSFMGARDIQYF. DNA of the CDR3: TGTGCCAGCAGTTTCATGGGGGCGAGGGACATTCAGTACTTC.

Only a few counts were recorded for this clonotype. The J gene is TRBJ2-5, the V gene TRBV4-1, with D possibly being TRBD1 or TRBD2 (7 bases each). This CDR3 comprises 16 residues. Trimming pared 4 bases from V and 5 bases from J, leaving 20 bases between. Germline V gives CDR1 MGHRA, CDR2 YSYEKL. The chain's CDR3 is CASSRGGGGWMETQYF. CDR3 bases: TGCGCCAGCAGCCGAGGGGGCGGGGGTTGGATGGAGACCCAGTACTTC.

CDR3: CASSSPGTGGLAEQFF. The CDR3, as DNA: TGTGCCAGCAGCTCGCCCGGGACAGGGGGCCTGGCGGAGCAGTTCTTC. The rearrangement uses TRBV7-9 and TRBJ2-5; 12 bases line up with TRBD1. The tail of the sequence fits TRBJ2-1 better, so the J call may be wrong. CDR1 SEHNR and CDR2 FQNEAQ come from the germline V gene (reference sequence). The CDR3 sequence is 16 residues long.

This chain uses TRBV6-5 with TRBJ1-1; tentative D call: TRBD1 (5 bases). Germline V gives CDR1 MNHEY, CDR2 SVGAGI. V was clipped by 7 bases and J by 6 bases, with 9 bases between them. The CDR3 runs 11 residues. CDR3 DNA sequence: TGTGCCAGCAATAGGGGTGCTGAAGCTTTCTTT. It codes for CASNRGAEAFF.

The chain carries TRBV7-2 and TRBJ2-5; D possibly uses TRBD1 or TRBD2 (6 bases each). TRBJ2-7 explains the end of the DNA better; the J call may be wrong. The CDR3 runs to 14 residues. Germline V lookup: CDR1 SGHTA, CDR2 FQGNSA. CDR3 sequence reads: CASSFVGGSYEQYF. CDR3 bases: TGTGCCAGCAGCTTTGTAGGGGGGTCCTACGAGCAGTACTTC.

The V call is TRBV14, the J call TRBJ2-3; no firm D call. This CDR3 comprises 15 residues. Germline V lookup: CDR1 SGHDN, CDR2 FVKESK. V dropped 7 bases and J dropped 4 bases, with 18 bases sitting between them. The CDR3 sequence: CASNPLRGKADTQYF. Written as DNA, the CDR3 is TGTGCCAGCAACCCCTTGAGAGGCAAGGCAGATACGCAGTATTTT.

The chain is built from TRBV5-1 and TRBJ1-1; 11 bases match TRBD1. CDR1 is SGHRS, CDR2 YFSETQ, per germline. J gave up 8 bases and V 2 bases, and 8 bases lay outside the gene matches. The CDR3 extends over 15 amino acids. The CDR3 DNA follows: TGCGCCAGCAGCTTTCTCGGACAGGGGGCAAACGAAGCTTTCTTT. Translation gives CASSFLGQGANEAFF.

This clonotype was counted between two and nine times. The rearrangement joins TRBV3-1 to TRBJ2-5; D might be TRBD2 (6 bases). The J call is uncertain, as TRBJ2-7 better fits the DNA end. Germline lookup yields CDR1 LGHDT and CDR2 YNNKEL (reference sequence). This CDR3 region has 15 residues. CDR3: CASSAPGTEFSEQYF. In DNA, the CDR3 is TGTGCCAGCAGCGCCCCCGGGACTGAGTTCTCCGAGCAGTACTTC.

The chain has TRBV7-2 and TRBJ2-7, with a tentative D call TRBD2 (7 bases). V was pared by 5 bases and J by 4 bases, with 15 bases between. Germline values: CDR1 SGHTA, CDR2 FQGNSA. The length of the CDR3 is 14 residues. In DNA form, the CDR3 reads TGTGCCAGCAGCCCCCCACGGGGGGCTTACGAGCAGTACTTC. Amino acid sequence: CASSPPRGAYEQYF. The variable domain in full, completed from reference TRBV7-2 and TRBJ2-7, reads GAGVSQSPSNKVTEKGKDVELRCDPISGHTALYWYRQSLGQGLEFLIYFQGNSAPDKSGLPSDRFSAERTGGSVSTLTIQRTQQEDSAVYLCASSPPRGAYEQYFGPGTRLTVT.

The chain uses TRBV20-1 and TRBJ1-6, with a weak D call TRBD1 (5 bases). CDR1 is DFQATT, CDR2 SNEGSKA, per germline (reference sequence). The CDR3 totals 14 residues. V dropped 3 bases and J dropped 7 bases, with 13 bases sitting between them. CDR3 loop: CSASKGIVNSPLHF. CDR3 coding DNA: TGCAGTGCTAGTAAGGGGATTGTAAATTCACCCCTCCACTTT.

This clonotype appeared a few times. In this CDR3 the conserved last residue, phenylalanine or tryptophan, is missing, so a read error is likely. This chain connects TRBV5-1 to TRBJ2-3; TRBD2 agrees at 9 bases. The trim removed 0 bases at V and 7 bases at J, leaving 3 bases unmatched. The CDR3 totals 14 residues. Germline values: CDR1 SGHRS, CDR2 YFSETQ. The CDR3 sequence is CASSLDLAGNTQYL. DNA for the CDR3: TGCGCCAGCAGCTTGGACCTAGCGGGAAATACGCAGTATCTT.

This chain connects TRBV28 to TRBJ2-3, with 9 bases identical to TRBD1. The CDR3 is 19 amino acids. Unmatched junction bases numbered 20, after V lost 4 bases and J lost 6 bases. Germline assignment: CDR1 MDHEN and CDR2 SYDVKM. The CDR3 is CASSSLLNGDREGVDTQYF. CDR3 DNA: TGTGCCAGCAGTTCACTACTTAACGGGGACAGGGAGGGAGTCGATACGCAGTATTTT.

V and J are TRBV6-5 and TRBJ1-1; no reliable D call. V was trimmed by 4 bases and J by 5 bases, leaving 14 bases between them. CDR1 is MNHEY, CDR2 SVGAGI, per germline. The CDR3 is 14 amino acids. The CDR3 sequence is CASSSPTWRTEAFF. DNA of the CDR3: TGTGCCAGCAGTTCCCCTACATGGCGGACTGAAGCTTTCTTT.

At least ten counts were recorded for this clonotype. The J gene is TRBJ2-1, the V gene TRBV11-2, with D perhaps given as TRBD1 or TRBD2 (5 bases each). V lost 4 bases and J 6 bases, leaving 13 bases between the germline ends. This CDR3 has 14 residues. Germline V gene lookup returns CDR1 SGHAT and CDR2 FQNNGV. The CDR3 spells CASSSTRGGNEQFF. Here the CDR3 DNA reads TGTGCCAGCAGCTCGACCCGTGGGGGCAATGAGCAGTTCTTC. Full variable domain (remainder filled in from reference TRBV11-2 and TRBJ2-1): EAGVAQSPRYKIIEKRQSVAFWCNPISGHATLYWYQQILGQGPKLLIQFQNNGVVDDSQLPKDRFSAERLKGVDSTLKIQPAKLEDSAVYLCASSSTRGGNEQFFGPGTRLTVL.

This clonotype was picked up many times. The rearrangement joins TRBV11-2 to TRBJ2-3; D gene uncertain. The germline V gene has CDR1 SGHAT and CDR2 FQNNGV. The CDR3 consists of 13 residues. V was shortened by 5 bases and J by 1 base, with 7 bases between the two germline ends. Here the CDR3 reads CASSPTGTDTQYF. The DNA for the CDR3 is TGTGCCAGCAGCCCCACAGGCACAGATACGCAGTATTTT.

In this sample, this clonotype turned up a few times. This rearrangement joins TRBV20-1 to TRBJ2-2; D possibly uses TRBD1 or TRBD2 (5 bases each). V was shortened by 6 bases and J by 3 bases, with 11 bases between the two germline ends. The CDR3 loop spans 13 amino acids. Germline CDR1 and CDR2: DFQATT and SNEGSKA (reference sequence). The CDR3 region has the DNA TGCAGTGCATGGGACCGTCACACCGGGGAGCTGTTTTTT. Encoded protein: CSAWDRHTGELFF.

The CDR3 coding sequence is TGTGCCAGCAGCTCCGGCGGGGGTTACAGGGCTTCCTACGAGCAGTACTTC. It is translated as CASSSGGGYRASYEQYF. V and J are TRBV5-5 and TRBJ2-7; D is perhaps TRBD2 (7 bases). Germline V CDR1 and CDR2: SGHKS, YYEKEE (reference sequence). Trimming stripped 3 bases from V and 1 base from J, with 20 bases between. The CDR3 sequence is 17 residues long.